Listed below are T cell receptor beta chains from one sample, sequenced in a study of blood T cells in healthy people across ages. TCRdb used MiXCR to reprocess the 5' RACE reads, holding one entry per CDR3 protein. The sample has approximately 850,000 distinct CDR3 sequences, roughly 44% seen once. The sample taken for sequencing was blood. These receptors all stem from a man in his sixties in good health. CDR3s include the opening cysteine and the closing phenylalanine or tryptophan. Fields, in order: clone size, D gene, J gene, V gene, CDR3 protein, CDR3 DNA. The D gene is left open where the match is weak. Size values are once, few and many counts, or a class for expanded clones, and some rows have none.

NA | NA | TRBJ2-3 | TRBV15 | CATSRDHSQFQHSTGTQYF | TGTGCCACCAGCAGAGATCATTCACAGTTTCAACATAGCACAGGTACGCAGTATTTT
few | TRBD1 | TRBJ1-6 | TRBV18 | CASSDRVVGPLHF | TGTGCCAGCTCCGACAGGGTCGTGGGACCCCTCCACTTT
NA | NA | TRBJ2-4 | TRBV7-2 | CASSDDGGTNIQYF | TGTGCCAGCAGTGACGATGGGGGGACCAACATTCAGTACTTC
many | NA | TRBJ2-3 | TRBV6-5 | CASSPQGFPTDTQYF | TGTGCCAGCAGTCCACAGGGATTTCCGACAGATACGCAGTATTTT
few | TRBD1 | TRBJ2-7 | TRBV5-1 | CASSTGTGNEQYF | TGCGCCAGCAGCACCGGGACAGGGAACGAGCAGTACTTC
NA | NA | TRBJ2-5 | TRBV5-6 | CVSSSGTRKEKETQYF | TGTGTCAGCAGCTCCGGGACGCGAAAAGAAAAAGAGACCCAGTACTTC
NA | TRBD2 | TRBJ2-5 | TRBV9 | CASSVDTGRGETQYF | TGTGCCAGCAGCGTAGATACCGGGAGGGGAGAGACCCAGTACTTC
NA | NA | TRBJ2-5 | TRBV20-1 | CSARDAAEGRETQYF | TGCAGTGCTAGAGATGCCGCCGAGGGGCGGGAGACCCAGTACTTC
few | NA | TRBJ2-5 | TRBV7-9 | CASSLERQLLRETQYF | TGTGCCAGCAGCTTAGAGAGGCAGTTGTTAAGAGAGACCCAGTACTTC
NA | NA | TRBJ1-1 | TRBV6-1 | CASSVGGNILTEAFF | TGTGCCAGCAGTGTCGGAGGGAACATACTCACTGAAGCTTTCTTT
few | NA | TRBJ1-5 | TRBV7-2 | CASSLGESRNQPQHF | TGTGCCAGCAGCTTAGGAGAGTCTAGGAATCAGCCCCAGCATTTT
few | NA | TRBJ1-2 | TRBV27 | CASSLRAVYGYTF | TGTGCCAGCAGTTTAAGGGCAGTCTATGGCTACACCTTC
NA | TRBD1 | TRBJ1-5 | TRBV6-5 | CASSSGGGRGNQPQHF | TGTGCCAGCAGTTCAGGAGGGGGCAGGGGCAATCAGCCCCAGCATTTT
NA | TRBD1 | TRBJ1-1 | TRBV12-3/TRBV12-4 | CASSTRQGDTEAFF | TGTGCCAGCAGTACACGACAGGGCGACACTGAAGCTTTCTTT
once | NA | TRBJ1-6 | TRBV4-3 | CASRQGAGSPLHF | TGCGCCAGCAGACAGGGTGCGGGTTCACCCCTCCACTTT
NA | NA | TRBJ1-4 | TRBV7-9 | CASSFEFREKLFF | TGTGCCAGCAGCTTCGAATTTAGAGAAAAACTGTTTTTT
few | NA | TRBJ2-3 | TRBV7-9 | CAIDSRRTDTQYF | TGTGCCATTGATTCCAGACGCACAGATACGCAGTATTTT
few | NA | TRBJ2-1 | TRBV9 | CASSAGGGGYHNEQFF | TGTGCCAGCAGTGCCGGGGGAGGGGGTTACCACAATGAGCAGTTCTTC
many | TRBD1 | TRBJ2-5 | TRBV12-3/TRBV12-4 | CASSPGTGGETQYF | TGTGCCAGCAGTCCCGGGACAGGCGGTGAGACCCAGTACTTC
few | NA | TRBJ2-3 | TRBV2 | CASSEREPGLTDTQYF | TGTGCCAGCAGTGAACGGGAACCGGGGCTCACAGATACGCAGTATTTT
NA | TRBD1 | TRBJ1-2 | TRBV12-3/TRBV12-4 | CASSFGTGTGYTF | TGTGCCAGCAGTTTCGGGACAGGGACCGGCTACACCTTC
NA | NA | TRBJ2-2 | TRBV10-3 | CAISDTTEITEELFF | TGTGCCATCAGTGATACTACCGAAATCACCGAGGAGCTGTTTTTT
many | TRBD2 | TRBJ2-1 | TRBV24-1 | CATSDLSGGYEQFF | TGTGCCACCAGTGATTTGAGCGGGGGATATGAGCAGTTCTTC
NA | NA | TRBJ2-7 | TRBV5-1 | CASTPHRMNSYEQYF | TGCGCCAGCACCCCTCATCGGATGAACTCCTACGAGCAGTACTTC
few | NA | TRBJ2-1 | TRBV11-2 | CASSLDLYNEQFF | TGTGCCAGCAGCTTAGACCTCTACAATGAGCAGTTCTTC